Each of the 6 T cell receptor beta chains below was sequenced from the same sample in a study of molecular identifiers for immune sequencing clone quantification. TCRdb re-called the PCR reads through MiXCR, storing one row per CDR3 protein. The sample holds around 460,000 distinct CDR3 sequences, less than 30% seen once. The source material was naive CD8+ T cells from blood, with Jurkat cell RNA spiked in. Subset of the sample: FACS-sorted CD8+CD4-CCR7+CD45RA+ naive T cells. The receptors shown here come from a human donor in good health. Some libraries in this study had Jurkat cell RNA spiked in.

This clonotype was counted only a few times. The chain links TRBV18 to TRBJ1-5, with D unclear. Germline lookup yields CDR1 KGHSH and CDR2 LQKENI. V lost 3 bases and J lost 2, with 17 bases in between. The CDR3 extends over 17 amino acids. The CDR3 here is CASSPGGESSGNQPQHF. CDR3 coding DNA: TGTGCCAGCTCACCCGGCGGTGAGAGTTCGGGCAATCAGCCCCAGCATTTT.

This clonotype has a handful of counts. This chain links TRBV6-2 or TRBV6-3 with TRBJ2-6; the D gene is possibly TRBD1 (6 bases). The CDR3 length is 20 residues. The ends were cut back, 0 bases at V and 0 bases at J, with 18 bases in the middle. The germline CDR1 and CDR2 sequences are MNHEY and SVGEGT. Here the CDR3 DNA reads TGTGCCAGCAGTTACTCGAAATATGGGGGCTCCCTCTCTGGGGCCAACGTCCTGACTTTC. It codes for CASSYSKYGGSLSGANVLTF.

With regard to this clonotype: A much larger clone differs by one base, so this may be a read error. This chain uses TRBV7-9 with TRBJ1-1; D may be TRBD1 (5 bases). The CDR3 totals 12 residues. Germline loops: CDR1 SEHNR, CDR2 FQNEAQ (reference sequence). Here the CDR3 DNA reads TGTGCCAGCGGCTTGATGACAGACGAAGCTTTCTTT. Protein sequence: CASGLMTDEAFF.

There are many counts of this clonotype. The genes are TRBV6-5 and TRBJ1-1, with D unclear. The CDR3 length is 13 residues. Germline V CDR1 and CDR2: MNHEY, SVGAGI. The V end lost 2 bases, the J end lost 7 bases, and 11 bases lay between the germline ends. This CDR3 is CASSYGMGYEAFF. The CDR3 DNA follows: TGTGCCAGCAGTTACGGAATGGGATATGAAGCTTTCTTT.

There are many counts of this clonotype. The V call is TRBV7-2, the J call TRBJ2-1; a possible D gene is TRBD1 (6 bases). V lost 1 base and J 1 base, leaving 8 bases between the germline ends. CDR1 is SGHTA and CDR2 is FQGNSA in the germline V gene. The CDR3 runs 15 residues. The DNA of the CDR3 is TGTGCCAGCAGCTTAGACAGGGCATCCTACAATGAGCAGTTCTTC. Amino acid sequence: CASSLDRASYNEQFF.

The sample holds a few counts of this clonotype. V and J are TRBV29-1 and TRBJ2-5; D remains unclear. CDR3 length equals 12 residues. Germline CDR1 SQVTM, CDR2 ANQGSEA. Trimming pared 3 bases from V and 4 bases from J, leaving 9 bases between. The CDR3 spells CSVDVFGETQYF. The CDR3 coding sequence is TGCAGCGTTGACGTGTTTGGAGAGACCCAGTACTTC.